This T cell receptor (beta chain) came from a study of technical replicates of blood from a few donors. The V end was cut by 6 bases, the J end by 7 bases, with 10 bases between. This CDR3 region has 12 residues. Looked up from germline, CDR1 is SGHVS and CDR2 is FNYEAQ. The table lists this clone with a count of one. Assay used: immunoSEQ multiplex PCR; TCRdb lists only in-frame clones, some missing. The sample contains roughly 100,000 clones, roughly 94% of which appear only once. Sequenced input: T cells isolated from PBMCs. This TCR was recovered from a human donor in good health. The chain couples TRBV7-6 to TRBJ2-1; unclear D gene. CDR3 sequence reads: CASSLEGNEQFF. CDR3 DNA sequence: TGTGCCAGCAGTCTAGAAGGAAATGAGCAGTTCTTC. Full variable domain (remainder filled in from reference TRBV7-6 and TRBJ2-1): GAGVSQSPRYKVTKRGQDVALRCDPISGHVSLYWYRQALGQGPEFLTYFNYEAQQDKSGLPNDRFSAERPEGSISTLTIQRTEQRDSAMYRCASSLEGNEQFFGPGTRLTVL.